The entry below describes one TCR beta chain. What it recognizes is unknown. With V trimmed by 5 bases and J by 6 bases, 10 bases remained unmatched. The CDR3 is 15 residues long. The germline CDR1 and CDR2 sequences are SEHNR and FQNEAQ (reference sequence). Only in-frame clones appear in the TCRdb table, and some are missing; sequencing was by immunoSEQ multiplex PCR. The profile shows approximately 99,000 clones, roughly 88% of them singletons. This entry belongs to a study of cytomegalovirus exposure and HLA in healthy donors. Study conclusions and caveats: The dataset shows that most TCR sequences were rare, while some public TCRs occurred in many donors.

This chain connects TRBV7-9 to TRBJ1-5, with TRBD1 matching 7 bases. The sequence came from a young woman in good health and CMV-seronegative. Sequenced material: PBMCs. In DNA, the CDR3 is TGTGCCAGCAGCAACCAAAGGGACAGAAGTCAGCCCCAGCATTTT. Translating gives CASSNQRDRSQPQHF.